The 22 T cell receptor beta chains below all came from one sample that was sequenced in a study of T cell responses to AZD1222 COVID-19 vaccine. Sequencing was performed with immunoSEQ multiplex PCR; in TCRdb, only in-frame clones are kept and a portion is missing. The sample lists around 120,000 clones, 70% to 90% occurring once. The input for sequencing was peripheral blood, taken on day 0 of AZD1222 vaccination. These receptors were taken from an adult in good health.

The chain is built from TRBV18 and TRBJ2-3; maybe TRBD2 (6 bases). Trimming stripped 6 bases from V and 4 bases from J, with 14 bases between. This CDR3 region has 14 residues. Germline lookup yields CDR1 KGHSH and CDR2 LQKENI. The CDR3 loop is CASSQTGAPDTQYF. The CDR3 DNA reads as TGTGCCAGCTCGCAAACGGGAGCTCCAGATACGCAGTATTTT.

The chain links TRBV5-1 to TRBJ2-1, with a possible D match to TRBD2 (6 bases). The length of the CDR3 is 14 residues. V lost 4 bases, J lost 7 bases, and 15 bases lay in between. The germline V gene encodes CDR1 SGHRS and CDR2 YFSETQ. The CDR3 bases are TGCGCCAGCAGCATACGGGCCGGAGGGAATGAGCAGTTCTTC. Protein sequence: CASSIRAGGNEQFF.

This chain connects TRBV5-4 to TRBJ2-7; no definite D call. V was trimmed by 5 bases and J by 5 bases, leaving 17 bases between them. CDR3 length equals 14 residues. CDR1 is SGHNT and CDR2 is YYREEE in the germline V gene (reference sequence). The CDR3 loop reads CASSPKGGKDEQYF. The CDR3 DNA reads TGTGCCAGCAGTCCTAAGGGTGGCAAGGACGAGCAGTACTTC. The whole variable domain, remainder taken from reference TRBV5-4 and TRBJ2-7, is ETGVTQSPTHLIKTRGQQVTLRCSSQSGHNTVSWYQQALGQGPQFIFQYYREEENGRGNFPPRFSGLQFPNYSSELNVNALELDDSALYLCASSPKGGKDEQYFGPGTRLTVT.

V usage is TRBV18 and J usage is TRBJ1-1; D ambiguous. The germline V gene has CDR1 KGHSH and CDR2 LQKENI. CDR3 length: 16 amino acids. Trimming stripped 1 base from V and 2 bases from J, with 14 bases between. The CDR3 nucleotides are TGTGCCAGCTCACCACTGAAGGCCGGGAGCAACACTGAAGCTTTCTTT. It encodes CASSPLKAGSNTEAFF.

The rearrangement joins TRBV15 to TRBJ1-4, with D possibly matching TRBD1 (5 bases). Looked up from germline, CDR1 is LNHNV and CDR2 is YYDKDF (reference sequence). Trimming left V 3 bases short and J 7 bases short, with 15 bases between. The CDR3 covers 15 residues. This CDR3 reads CATSRRTGGSEKLFF. The CDR3 region has the DNA TGTGCCACCAGCAGGCGGACTGGGGGGAGTGAAAAACTGTTTTTT.

The chain is built from TRBV4-2 and TRBJ1-2, with D hard to call. This CDR3 is 13 amino acids long. V shed 0 bases and J shed 4 bases, with 6 bases lying between them. Germline loops: CDR1 LGHNA, CDR2 YNFKEQ. The CDR3 bases are TGTGCCAGCAGCCAAGAATCCCGCTATGGCTACACCTTC. This encodes CASSQESRYGYTF.

This rearrangement joins TRBV19 to TRBJ1-5, with D hard to call. The V and J ends lost 6 bases and 4 bases respectively, with 10 bases between them. CDR3 size: 13 residues. CDR1 and CDR2 from the germline V gene are LNHDA and SQIVND (reference sequence). CDR3 region: CASRNQRNQPQHF. The CDR3 DNA is TGTGCCAGTAGAAATCAGCGAAATCAGCCCCAGCATTTT.

The chain has TRBV5-4 and TRBJ2-2, with 12 bases fitting TRBD1. The CDR3 extends over 17 amino acids. Looked up from germline, CDR1 is SGHNT and CDR2 is YYREEE (reference sequence). V lost 4 bases and J lost 4; bases outside the gene matches: 8. CDR3 region: CASSASLGQGATGELFF. For the CDR3, the DNA is TGTGCCAGCAGCGCGTCCTTGGGACAGGGGGCCACCGGGGAGCTGTTTTTT.

The chain employs TRBV11-1 and TRBJ2-2, with unresolved D. Trimming took off 5 bases at V and 1 base at J, with 11 bases between the two ends. From germline, CDR1 is SGHAT and CDR2 FQDESV (reference sequence). This CDR3 has 15 residues. CDR3 sequence (DNA): TGTGCCAGCAGCGTGGCTGGTTTGAACACCGGGGAGCTGTTTTTT. Its protein is CASSVAGLNTGELFF.

V and J are TRBV29-1 and TRBJ2-7; 10 positions agree with TRBD1. Germline loops: CDR1 SQVTM, CDR2 ANQGSEA. There are 13 residues in the CDR3. The junction had 2 bases not matched to a gene; V was cut back by 4 bases and J by 2 bases. The CDR3 loop reads CSVGGTGAYEQYF. The CDR3 DNA is TGCAGCGTTGGAGGGACAGGGGCCTACGAGCAGTACTTC.

This chain joins TRBV11-2 and TRBJ1-6; TRBD1 matches at 8 bases. The V segment lost 0 bases and the J segment 10 bases; nucleotides outside the gene matches: 5. The CDR3 runs to 15 residues. CDR1 SGHAT and CDR2 FQNNGV come from the germline V gene. CDR3 sequence: CASSLDSGGRSPLHF. The CDR3 DNA sequence: TGTGCCAGCAGCTTAGATTCAGGGGGCCGGTCACCCCTCCACTTT. Full variable domain (remainder filled in from reference TRBV11-2 and TRBJ1-6): EAGVAQSPRYKIIEKRQSVAFWCNPISGHATLYWYQQILGQGPKLLIQFQNNGVVDDSQLPKDRFSAERLKGVDSTLKIQPAKLEDSAVYLCASSLDSGGRSPLHFGNGTRLTVT.

The chain employs TRBV4-2 and TRBJ2-3, with D maybe TRBD2 (6 bases). Germline CDR1 reads LGHNA; CDR2 reads YNFKEQ. The CDR3 sequence is 17 residues long. Trimming took off 5 bases at V and 6 bases at J, with 24 bases between the two ends. The CDR3 DNA sequence: TGTGCCAGCAGCTTGCAGCCGACTAGAGGACCAGGTGATACGCAGTATTTT. It translates to CASSLQPTRGPGDTQYF.

The chain combines TRBV30 with TRBJ2-3, with D possibly TRBD2 on 7 matching bases. The V gene's germline CDR1 is GTSNPN and CDR2 SVGIG (reference sequence). The CDR3 length is 13 residues. V was clipped by 2 bases and J by 4 bases, with 10 bases between them. In nucleotides, the CDR3 is TGTGCCTGGAGTCTAGGGGGGGCAGATACGCAGTATTTT. Its protein product is CAWSLGGADTQYF.

This sequence joins TRBV3-1 (or the pseudogene TRBV3-2) and TRBJ1-3; D gene ambiguous. Germline V gene lookup returns CDR1 LGHDT and CDR2 YNNKEL (reference sequence). CDR3 length equals 14 residues. V gave up 9 bases and J gave up 1 base, with 13 bases separating them. The CDR3 region is CASNLRRSGNTIYF. CDR3 sequence (DNA): TGTGCCAGTAACCTTAGGAGGTCTGGAAACACCATATATTTT.

The chain uses TRBV12-5 and TRBJ1-2; 8 bases line up with TRBD1. There are 14 residues in the CDR3. The V gene's germline CDR1 is LGHNT and CDR2 FRNRAP. The J segment lost 9 bases and the V segment lost 2 bases, leaving 8 bases of the junction unmatched. The CDR3 spells CASGLRSGGFRYTF. The CDR3 bases are TGTGCTAGTGGTTTGCGGTCAGGGGGCTTTCGCTACACCTTC.

This chain links TRBV5-4 with TRBJ2-7; 9 nucleotides agree with TRBD1. CDR3 length: 14 amino acids. CDR1 and CDR2 from the germline V gene are SGHNT and YYREEE (reference sequence). The trim removed 3 bases at V and 3 bases at J, leaving 4 bases unmatched. The CDR3 sequence is CASSSQTGGYEQYF. The DNA for the CDR3 is TGTGCCAGCAGCTCCCAGACAGGGGGCTACGAGCAGTACTTC.

The genes are TRBV27 and TRBJ1-4; tentatively, D is TRBD1 (6 bases). The CDR3 is 16 amino acids. Germline V CDR1 and CDR2: MNHEY, SMNVEV (reference sequence). Between the trimmed V and J ends, which lost 2 bases and 3 bases, there was a span of 13 bases. CDR3 bases: TGTGCCAGCAGTTTAAAGTTCAGGGGCCCTAATGAAAAACTGTTTTTT. It specifies CASSLKFRGPNEKLFF.

The chain uses TRBV3-1 (or the pseudogene TRBV3-2) and TRBJ1-2, with TRBD1 identical over 8 bases. After removal of 8 bases from V and 5 bases from J, the junction contained 7 bases not matched to a gene. The CDR3 extends over 13 amino acids. From germline, CDR1 is LGHDT and CDR2 YNNKEL (reference sequence). CDR3 in amino acids: CASSLTGDYGYTF. CDR3 DNA: TGTGCCAGCTCCCTGACAGGGGATTATGGCTACACCTTC.

The V gene is TRBV19, the J gene TRBJ2-1, with D perhaps matching TRBD2 (6 bases). Germline V lookup: CDR1 LNHDA, CDR2 SQIVND (reference sequence). V lost 7 bases and J 4 bases, leaving 11 bases between the germline ends. The CDR3 sequence is 13 residues long. CDR3 protein: CASKGLNYNEQFF. The CDR3 DNA follows: TGTGCCAGTAAGGGACTGAATTACAATGAGCAGTTCTTC.

The genes are TRBV6-5 and TRBJ1-5; 8 nucleotides agree with TRBD1. The germline CDR1 and CDR2 sequences are MNHEY and SVGAGI. With V trimmed by 6 bases and J by 0 bases, 4 bases remained unmatched. The CDR3 runs to 15 residues. For the CDR3, the DNA is TGTGCCAGCAGGACAGGGGCAAATAGCAATCAGCCCCAGCATTTT. Its translation is CASRTGANSNQPQHF.

The rearrangement uses TRBV7-9 and TRBJ2-7; D unclear. Germline lookup yields CDR1 SEHNR and CDR2 FQNEAQ (reference sequence). V was trimmed by 4 bases and J by 3 bases, leaving 4 bases between them. CDR3 length: 11 residues. The CDR3 region is CASSSDYEQYF. CDR3 coding DNA: TGTGCCAGCAGCTCTGACTACGAGCAGTACTTC.

The CDR3 DNA follows: TGTGCCAGCAGCCATTTAGCGGGAGGCGATGAGCAGTTCTTC. It translates to CASSHLAGGDEQFF. V is TRBV7-9 and J is TRBJ2-1, with 10 bases fitting TRBD2. The CDR3 runs to 14 residues. In germline, CDR1 is SEHNR, CDR2 FQNEAQ (reference sequence). V shed 5 bases, J shed 8 bases, and the junction held 6 bases outside the gene matches.